This T cell receptor (beta chain) stems from a study of T-cell memory formation after mild COVID-19. Across the study: Clustering of TCRs was largely donor specific. Study-wide points: For contracting clones, CD4+ ones sat mainly in CM and EM, CD8+ in EMRA.

One entry per CDR3 protein results from TCRdb running MiXCR on the 5' RACE reads. The sample records roughly 150,000 distinct CDR3 sequences, about 15% being singletons. The V gene's germline CDR1 is LGHNA and CDR2 YNFKEQ. This CDR3 is 15 amino acids long. The germline V and J ends were trimmed by 4 bases and 0 bases, with 13 bases remaining between them. This clonotype appeared a few times. What it binds is unknown. What was sequenced was PBMCs or a T cell subset sorted from them (not recorded which). The chain carries TRBV4-2 and TRBJ2-7, with unresolved D. The receptor's source is an adult woman who had mild COVID-19 (a few samples of this study predate the infection). Cell type and time point are not known. The CDR3 spells CASSLRSGFSYEQYF. The CDR3 DNA sequence: TGTGCCAGCAGCCTCCGGTCGGGCTTCTCCTACGAGCAGTACTTC.